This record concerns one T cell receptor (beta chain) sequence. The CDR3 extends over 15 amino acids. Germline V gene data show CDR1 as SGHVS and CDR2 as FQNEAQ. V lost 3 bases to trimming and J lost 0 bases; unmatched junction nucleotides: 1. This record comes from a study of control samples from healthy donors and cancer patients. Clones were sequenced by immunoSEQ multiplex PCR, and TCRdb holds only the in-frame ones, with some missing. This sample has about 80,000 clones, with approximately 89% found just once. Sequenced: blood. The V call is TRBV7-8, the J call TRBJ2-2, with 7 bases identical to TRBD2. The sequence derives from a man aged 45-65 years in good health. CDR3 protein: CASSFGGANTGELFF. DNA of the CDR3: TGTGCCAGCAGCTTTGGGGGGGCGAACACCGGGGAGCTGTTTTTT.